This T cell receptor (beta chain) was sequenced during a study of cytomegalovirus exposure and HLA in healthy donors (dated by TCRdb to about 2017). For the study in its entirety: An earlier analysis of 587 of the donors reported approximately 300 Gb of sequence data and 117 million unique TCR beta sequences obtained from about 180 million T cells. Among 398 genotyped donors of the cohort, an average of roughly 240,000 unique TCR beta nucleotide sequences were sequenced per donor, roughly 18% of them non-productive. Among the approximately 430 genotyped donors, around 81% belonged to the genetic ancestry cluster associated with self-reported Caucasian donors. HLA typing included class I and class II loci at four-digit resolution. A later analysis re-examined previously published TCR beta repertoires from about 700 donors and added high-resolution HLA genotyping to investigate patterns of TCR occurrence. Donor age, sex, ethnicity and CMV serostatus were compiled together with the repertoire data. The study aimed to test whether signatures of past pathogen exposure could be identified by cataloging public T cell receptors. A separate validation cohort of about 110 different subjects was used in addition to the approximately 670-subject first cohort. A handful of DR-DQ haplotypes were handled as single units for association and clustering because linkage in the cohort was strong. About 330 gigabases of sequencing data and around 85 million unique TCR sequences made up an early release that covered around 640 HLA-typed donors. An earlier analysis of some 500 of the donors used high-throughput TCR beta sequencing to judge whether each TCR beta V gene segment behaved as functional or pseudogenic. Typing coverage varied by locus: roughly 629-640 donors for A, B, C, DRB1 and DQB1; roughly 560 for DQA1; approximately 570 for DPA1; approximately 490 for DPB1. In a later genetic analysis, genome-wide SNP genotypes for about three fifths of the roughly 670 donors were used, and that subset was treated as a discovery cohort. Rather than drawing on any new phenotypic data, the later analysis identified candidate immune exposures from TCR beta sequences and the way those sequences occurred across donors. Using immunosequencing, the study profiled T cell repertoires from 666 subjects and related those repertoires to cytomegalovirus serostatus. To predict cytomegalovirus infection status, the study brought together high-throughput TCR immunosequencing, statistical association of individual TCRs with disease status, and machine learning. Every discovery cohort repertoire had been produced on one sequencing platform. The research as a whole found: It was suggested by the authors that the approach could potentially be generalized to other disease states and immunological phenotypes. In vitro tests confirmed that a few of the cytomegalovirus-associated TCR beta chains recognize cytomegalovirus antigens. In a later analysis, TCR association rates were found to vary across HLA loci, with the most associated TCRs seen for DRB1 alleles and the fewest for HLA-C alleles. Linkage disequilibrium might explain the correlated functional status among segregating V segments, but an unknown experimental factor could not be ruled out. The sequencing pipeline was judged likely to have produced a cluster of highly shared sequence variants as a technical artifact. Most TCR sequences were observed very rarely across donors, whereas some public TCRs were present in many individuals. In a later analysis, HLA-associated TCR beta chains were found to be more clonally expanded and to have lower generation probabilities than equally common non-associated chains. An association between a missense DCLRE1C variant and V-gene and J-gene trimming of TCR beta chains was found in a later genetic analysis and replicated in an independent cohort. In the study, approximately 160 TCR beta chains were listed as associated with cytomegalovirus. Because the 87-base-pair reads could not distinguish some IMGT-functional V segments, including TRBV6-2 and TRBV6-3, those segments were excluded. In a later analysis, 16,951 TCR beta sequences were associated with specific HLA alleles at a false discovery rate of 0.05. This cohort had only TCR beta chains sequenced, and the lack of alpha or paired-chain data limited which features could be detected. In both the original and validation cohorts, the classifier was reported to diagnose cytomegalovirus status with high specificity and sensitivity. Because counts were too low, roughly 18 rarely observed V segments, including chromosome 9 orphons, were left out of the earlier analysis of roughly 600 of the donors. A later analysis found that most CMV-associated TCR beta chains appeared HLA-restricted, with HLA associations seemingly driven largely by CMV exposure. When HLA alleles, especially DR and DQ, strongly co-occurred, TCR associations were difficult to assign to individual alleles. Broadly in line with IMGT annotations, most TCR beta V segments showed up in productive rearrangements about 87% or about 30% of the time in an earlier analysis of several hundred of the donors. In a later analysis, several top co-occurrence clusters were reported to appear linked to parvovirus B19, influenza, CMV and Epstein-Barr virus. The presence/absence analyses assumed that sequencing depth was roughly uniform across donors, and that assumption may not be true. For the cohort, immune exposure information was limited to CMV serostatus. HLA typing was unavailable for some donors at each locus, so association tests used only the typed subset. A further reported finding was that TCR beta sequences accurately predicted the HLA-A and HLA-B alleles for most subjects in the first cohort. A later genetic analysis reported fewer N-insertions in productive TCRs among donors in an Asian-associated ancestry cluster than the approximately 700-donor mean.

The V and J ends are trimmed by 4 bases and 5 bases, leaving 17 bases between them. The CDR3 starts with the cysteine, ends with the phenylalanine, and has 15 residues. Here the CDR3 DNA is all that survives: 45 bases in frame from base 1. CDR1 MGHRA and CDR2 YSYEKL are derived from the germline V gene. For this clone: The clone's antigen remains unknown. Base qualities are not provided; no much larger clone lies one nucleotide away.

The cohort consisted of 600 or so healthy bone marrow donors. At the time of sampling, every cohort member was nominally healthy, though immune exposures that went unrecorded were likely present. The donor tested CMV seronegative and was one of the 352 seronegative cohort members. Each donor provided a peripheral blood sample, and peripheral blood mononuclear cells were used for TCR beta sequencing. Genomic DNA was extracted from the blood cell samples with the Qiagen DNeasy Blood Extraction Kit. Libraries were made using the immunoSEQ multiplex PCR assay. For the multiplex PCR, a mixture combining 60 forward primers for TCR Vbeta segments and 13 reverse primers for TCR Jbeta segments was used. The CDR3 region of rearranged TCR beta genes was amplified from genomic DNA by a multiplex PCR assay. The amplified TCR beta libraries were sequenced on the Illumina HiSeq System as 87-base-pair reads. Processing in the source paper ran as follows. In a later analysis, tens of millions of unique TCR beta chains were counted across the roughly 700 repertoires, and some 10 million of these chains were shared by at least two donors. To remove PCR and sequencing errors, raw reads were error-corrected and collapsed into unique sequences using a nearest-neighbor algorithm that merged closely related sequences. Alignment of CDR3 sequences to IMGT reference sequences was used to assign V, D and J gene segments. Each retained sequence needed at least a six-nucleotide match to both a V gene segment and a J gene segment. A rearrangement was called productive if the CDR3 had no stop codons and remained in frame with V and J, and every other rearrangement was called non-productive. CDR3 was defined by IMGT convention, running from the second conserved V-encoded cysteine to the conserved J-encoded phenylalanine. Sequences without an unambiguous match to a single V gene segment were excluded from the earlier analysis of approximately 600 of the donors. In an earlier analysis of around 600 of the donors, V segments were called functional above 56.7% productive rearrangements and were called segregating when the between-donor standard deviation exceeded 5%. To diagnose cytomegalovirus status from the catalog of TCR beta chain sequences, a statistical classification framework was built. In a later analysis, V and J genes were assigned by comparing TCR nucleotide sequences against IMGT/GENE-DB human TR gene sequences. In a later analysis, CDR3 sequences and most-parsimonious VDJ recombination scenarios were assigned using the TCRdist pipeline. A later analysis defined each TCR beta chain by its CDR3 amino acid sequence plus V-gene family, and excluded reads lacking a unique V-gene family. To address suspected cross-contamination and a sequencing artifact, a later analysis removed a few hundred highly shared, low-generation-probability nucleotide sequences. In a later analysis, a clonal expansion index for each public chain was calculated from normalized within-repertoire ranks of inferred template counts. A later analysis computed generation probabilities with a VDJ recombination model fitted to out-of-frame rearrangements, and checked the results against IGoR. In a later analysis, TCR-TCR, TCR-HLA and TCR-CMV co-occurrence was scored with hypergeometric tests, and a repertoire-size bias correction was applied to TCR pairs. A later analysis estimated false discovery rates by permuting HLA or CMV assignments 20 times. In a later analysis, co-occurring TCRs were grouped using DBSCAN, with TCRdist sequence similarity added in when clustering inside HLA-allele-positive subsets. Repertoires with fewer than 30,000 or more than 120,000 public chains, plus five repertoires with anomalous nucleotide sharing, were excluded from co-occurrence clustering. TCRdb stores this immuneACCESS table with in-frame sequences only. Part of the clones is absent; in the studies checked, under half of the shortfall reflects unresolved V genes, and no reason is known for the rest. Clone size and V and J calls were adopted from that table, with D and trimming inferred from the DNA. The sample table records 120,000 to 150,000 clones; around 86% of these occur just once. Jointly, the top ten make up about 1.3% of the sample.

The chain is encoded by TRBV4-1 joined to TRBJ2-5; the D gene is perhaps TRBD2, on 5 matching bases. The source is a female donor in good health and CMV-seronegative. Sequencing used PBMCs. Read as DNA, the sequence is TGCGCCAGCAGCCGTCCGGGAAAGGGCGGCGAGACCCAGTACTTC. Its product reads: CASSRPGKGGETQYF.